This T cell receptor beta chain is from a study of blood T cell repertoires in COVID-19. Study background: Whether acute or convalescent, the COVID-19 samples came from the United States, Italy and Spain. Sample material is recorded as cDNA or gDNA derived from T cells, B-cell-depleted T cells, or PBMCs.

Trimming cost V 0 bases and J 3 bases, with 16 bases left between them. The CDR3 loop spans 17 amino acids. CDR1 and CDR2 from the germline V gene are SGHRS and YFSETQ. Study processing details: By means of reference gene primer amplification, nucleated cell counts were estimated. The method was immunoSEQ multiplex PCR; TCRdb's version includes in-frame clones alone and lacks a portion of them. V and J calls and clone size come straight from that table; D and trimming were deduced from the DNA. The sample lists about 190,000 clones, 85% to 90% occurring once. The chain links TRBV5-1 to TRBJ2-1; D ambiguous. The receptor's source is a man in his fifties or sixties with acute or convalescent COVID-19. Specimen: peripheral blood. The CDR3 DNA is TGCGCCAGCAGCTTGGCCAGGCAGCTACCTAACTACAATGAGCAGTTCTTC. It encodes CASSLARQLPNYNEQFF. Full variable domain (remainder filled in from reference TRBV5-1 and TRBJ2-1): KAGVTQTPRYLIKTRGQQVTLSCSPISGHRSVSWYQQTPGQGLQFLFEYFSETQRNKGNFPGRFSGRQFSNSRSEMNVSTLELGDSALYLCASSLARQLPNYNEQFFGPGTRLTVL.